The 3 T cell receptor beta chains in this list originate from one sample, sequenced in a study of cytomegalovirus exposure and HLA in healthy donors. Amplification used 60 Vbeta primers and 13 Jbeta primers. Assay used: immunoSEQ multiplex PCR; TCRdb lists only in-frame clones, some missing. The sample contains 55,000 to 75,000 clones, approximately 82% of which appear only once. The sequenced sample was PBMCs. Every receptor here comes from a girl aged 10 to 17 in good health and CMV-seropositive.

The chain combines TRBV7-2 with TRBJ2-3, with 10 nucleotides matching TRBD2. The germline V gene has CDR1 SGHTA and CDR2 FQGNSA. J gave up 6 bases and V 4 bases, and 7 bases lay outside the gene matches. The CDR3 loop spans 15 amino acids. The CDR3 DNA is TGTGCCAGCAGCTCTCTAGCGGGAGTTTATGATACGCAGTATTTT. This encodes CASSSLAGVYDTQYF.

V gene TRBV5-4 combines with J gene TRBJ2-3; the D gene is possibly TRBD2 (5 bases). This CDR3 comprises 13 residues. Germline CDR1 SGHNT, CDR2 YYREEE (reference sequence). Trimming took off 0 bases at V and 6 bases at J, with 8 bases between the two ends. CDR3 amino acids: CASSLVASDTQYF. In nucleotides, the CDR3 is TGTGCCAGCAGCTTGGTAGCGTCGGATACGCAGTATTTT.

V gene TRBV4-3 combines with J gene TRBJ2-7; D may be TRBD1 (6 bases). This CDR3 has 16 amino acids. Trimming cost V 2 bases and J 3 bases, with 17 bases left between them. The germline V gene encodes CDR1 LGHNA and CDR2 YSLEER. The CDR3 loop reads CASSQSIAGESYEQYF. CDR3 coding DNA: TGCGCCAGCAGCCAATCAATAGCAGGGGAGAGCTACGAGCAGTACTTC.